Included here is one T cell receptor beta chain sequence, with context. No cognate antigen has been identified for it. Per-base quality was not reported, and no clone a single base away is much larger than it. Genomic DNA was extracted from sorted cells for sequencing of the TCRbeta CDR3 region. TCRbeta CDR3 regions were sequenced using the immunoSEQ Assay. TCRdb retrieved this table from immuneACCESS and kept in-frame rearrangements only. Not all clones are present; in checked studies, unresolved V genes account for under half, and no reason is known for the remainder. In this sample the table shows about 60,000 clones, 85% of which occur a single time. About 4.2% of the sample goes to the ten largest clones. These data are taken from a study of OX40 agonist ivuxolimab in advanced cancers. Concerning the study at large: Ivuxolimab was a fully human IgG2 agonistic monoclonal antibody targeting the costimulatory receptor OX40 (CD134). The paper describes the monotherapy dose-escalation part (N ≈ 52 patients) of the phase I trial of ivuxolimab. Intravenous ivuxolimab was administered to patients every 2 weeks at six dose levels: 0.01, 0.1, 0.3, 1.5, 3 and 10 mg/kg. Peripheral TCRbeta sequencing was intended to test whether TCR sequence diversity was altered and clonal T-cell expansion was caused by ivuxolimab. Of the 50 to 55 dose-escalation patients, hepatocellular carcinoma was present in roughly 19, melanoma in around 15, renal cell carcinoma in 9 and head and neck cancer in 9. Three dose-escalation patients achieved partial responses, one with hepatocellular carcinoma and two with cutaneous melanoma. The dose-escalation cohort was around 83% male with a mean age of 60 years, ranging from about 23 to 85. Prior anti-PD-1, anti-PD-L1 or anti-CTLA-4 therapy was permitted, and approximately 40% of dose-escalation patients had received checkpoint inhibitors.

V is clipped by 10 bases and J by 2 bases, and the sequence between their germline boundaries is 9 bases long. The cysteine opens and the phenylalanine closes a CDR3 of 11 amino acids. Just the 33-base CDR3 DNA is kept, in frame starting at base 1. The CDR1 and CDR2 encoded by the germline V gene are ENHRY and SYGVKD. The trial excluded patients who had a history of autoimmune disease or who were on systemic immunosuppression. Peripheral blood for TCR sequencing was collected from all dose cohorts at baseline, on cycle 4 day 1, and on cycle 7 day 1. Samples came from an open-label, multicenter, first-in-human phase I dose-escalation trial of ivuxolimab. Adults with locally advanced or metastatic melanoma, renal cell, hepatocellular, or head and neck squamous cell carcinoma were enrolled in the trial. Before TCR sequencing, CD4+ T cells and CD8+ T cells from peripheral blood were sorted into separate populations.

Paper-wide results and their limitations: In the 0.1-3.0 mg/kg groups, partial responders were among the patients with the lowest normalized peripheral clonal expansion, particularly in CD8+ T cells. After ivuxolimab, expanded clones were on average more numerous among CD8+ T cells than among CD4+ T cells. At doses of 0.1 to 3.0 mg/kg, clonal expansion of both CD4+ and CD8+ T cells in blood was seen between baseline and week 6. Low levels of normalized T-cell clonal expansion were also seen in some nonresponding patients. Which antigens the clonally expanded peripheral T cells were specific for was not determined.

This clonotype was sampled from an adult with an advanced solid tumor such as melanoma, head and neck, liver or kidney cancer. The specimen was CD4+ or CD8+ T cells sorted from blood, collected in a trial of the OX40 agonist ivuxolimab. The chain links TRBV10-3 with TRBJ2-7; 5 matching bases give a weak D call of TRBD1. The DNA sequence follows: TGTGCCACTGGACAAGCCTACGAGCAGTACTTC. The translation is CATGQAYEQYF.